This T cell receptor beta chain stems from a study of glioma-infiltrating T cells (dated by TCRdb to the mid-2010s). With respect to the entire study: TCR alpha- and beta-chain repertoires were sequenced from glioma tissue, non-neoplastic brain tissue and matched peripheral blood mononuclear cells. To gauge divergence between tissue and blood T-cell populations, every tissue-infiltrating repertoire was compared against the peripheral blood repertoire from the same patient. Three low-grade glioma patients, 7 or 8 primary glioblastoma patients and three non-glioma patients contributing non-neoplastic brain tissue were included in the paired cohort.

Trimming costs V 1 base and J 5 bases, and their ends lie 12 bases apart. CDR1 is given as LNHNV and CDR2 as YYDKDF, both from the germline V gene (reference sequence). From the cysteine up to the phenylalanine, the CDR3 has a length of 14 residues. Only CDR3 DNA is held: 42 bases, read in frame from base 1. This clonotype was counted ten times or more. The antigen this receptor binds is unknown. Nothing much larger sits one base from this clone, and base qualities are not available. Overall study results and their limits: Group comparisons were based on small numbers of patients: three non-neoplastic, three low-grade glioma and 7 to 9 glioblastoma patients. In non-neoplastic patients, VJ-independent divergence between tissue and blood fell below expectation, whereas in all gliomas, and especially in low-grade gliomas, the divergence rose above expectation. Very few CDR3 sequences were shared between tissue and blood, attributed to high CDR3 diversity and limited sampling.

The iRepertoire nested amplicon-rescue multiplex PCR (arm-PCR) platform was used to amplify TCR alpha and beta CDR3 regions from RNA. The input for one-step reverse transcription and amplification was 100-400 ng of either tissue mRNA or PBMC total RNA. Following bead purification, Illumina adapters were added by a secondary multiplex PCR, and the libraries were gel-purified between 200 and 400 bp. Demultiplexing relied on internal 6-nucleotide barcodes carried by the libraries. Libraries were sequenced on an Illumina MiSeq with 2x220 or 2x250 nucleotide paired-end reads. The authors processed their data as follows. Paired reads were merged using FLASH 1.2.11 and aligned with BWA-MEM to the GRCh37 human genome, and TRA and TRB reads were then extracted. For V and J assignment, an IMGT-derived reference of cassette sequences and CDR3 motifs that included pseudogenes was used. Reads were translated in three frames, and productive CDR3s were defined by a C…FGXG motif without stop codons. Clonotypes were defined as unique combinations of V-J cassette pair and CDR3 amino acid sequence. Filtering of reads was based on Hamming distance, with the threshold set by the sequence error rate of each sample in mapped regions. The raw public reads went through TCRdb reprocessing: fastp at Q25, MiXCR clone calling, in-frame beta chains kept. Under each unique CDR3 protein, matching rows form one entry showing the most common genes and DNA. Here the V and J calls rest on TCRdb's processing, not on the authors' analysis. For this sample there are roughly 200,000 distinct CDR3 sequences; around 40% appear just once. The ten top clones hold roughly 5.2% of the sample.

The material sequenced was glioma tissue, nonneoplastic brain tissue, or PBMCs (not recorded which). The TCR sequence derives from a human donor with low-grade glioma or glioblastoma, undergoing nonglioma brain surgery, or in good health (not recorded which). Recombination joined TRBV15 with TRBJ2-7; 6 matching bases give a weak D call of TRBD2. The DNA is TGTGCCACCAGCAGAGGGGGGGAAGTAAACGAGCAGTACTTC. The resulting protein is CATSRGGEVNEQYF.